This T cell receptor (beta chain) was sequenced during a study of Ad26.COV2.S vaccination and SARS-CoV-2 variants. About the research overall: The COV1001 Ad26.COV2.S trial arm included the donor. The study, taken as a whole, reports: It was vaccine recipients, not placebo recipients, who had the higher spike-specific TCR breadth.

Notes on this clone: Its antigen is undetermined.

Treatment of the sample: roughly 20 received Ad26.COV2.S at low or high dose, single or two shots; 5 received placebo; per-sample allocation not given. Sample collection was performed on day 63 after the first vaccine or placebo injection. An adult aged 18-55 years in Boston served as the donor. Only in-frame clones appear in the TCRdb table, and some are missing; sequencing was by immunoSEQ multiplex PCR. Of fewer than 400,000 clones listed, about 82% are singletons. Germline V lookup: CDR1 SQVTM, CDR2 ANQGSEA. V shed 5 bases and J 3 bases; nucleotides not matched to a gene: 1. The CDR3 totals 13 residues.

The clonotype was recovered from a person aged 18-65 years who received the Ad26.COV2.S COVID-19 vaccine or a placebo. This sample comprised peripheral blood, obtained in a trial of Ad26.COV2.S vaccine versus placebo. The chain is built from TRBV29-1 and TRBJ2-3; 11 bases are shared with TRBD2. The CDR3 region is CSVIAGGTDTQYF. As DNA, the CDR3 is TGCAGCGTTATAGCGGGGGGGACAGATACGCAGTATTTT.